These 14 T cell receptor beta chains came from one sample sequenced in a study of T cell responses to AZD1222 COVID-19 vaccine. Sequencing used immunoSEQ multiplex PCR; TCRdb keeps in-frame clones, though not all of them. The table records more than 95,000 clones, about nine tenths of them present only once. Sample: peripheral blood, taken 28 days after the second dose of the MenACWY control vaccine. The receptors were sampled from an adult who received the MenACWY meningococcal vaccine as a control.

The chain carries TRBV6-1 and TRBJ2-7, with 9 positions matching TRBD1. Unmatched junction bases numbered 11, after V lost 3 bases and J lost 5 bases. Germline V gene data show CDR1 as MNHNS and CDR2 as SASEGT. The CDR3 length is 16 residues. CDR3 DNA sequence: TGTGCCAGCAGTGACGGACAGGGGCGGTATTCCGACGAGCAGTACTTC. Translated, it gives CASSDGQGRYSDEQYF.

This clone was picked up one time. V is TRBV19 and J is TRBJ2-3; 9 bases are shared with TRBD1. Germline V gene lookup returns CDR1 LNHDA and CDR2 SQIVND (reference sequence). The V gene end was trimmed by 6 bases and the J gene end by 3 bases; junction bases not matched to a gene: 10. CDR3 size: 16 residues. CDR3 residues: CASSPNRDRETDTQYF. CDR3 coding DNA: TGTGCCAGTAGCCCAAACCGGGACAGGGAGACAGATACGCAGTATTTT.

V gene TRBV9 combines with J gene TRBJ1-6, with D possibly matching TRBD1 (5 bases). Germline values: CDR1 SGDLS, CDR2 YYNGEE. V was cut by 0 bases and J by 7 bases, with 8 bases left in between. The CDR3 is 14 residues long. CDR3 amino acids: CASSVDNRNSPLHF. Written as DNA, the CDR3 is TGTGCCAGCAGCGTAGATAACAGGAATTCACCCCTCCACTTT.

There are a few counts of this clone. V is TRBV6-2 or TRBV6-3 and J is TRBJ2-1, with 8 positions matching TRBD2. The CDR3 loop spans 17 amino acids. CDR1 MNHEY and CDR2 SVGEGT come from the germline V gene. With 0 bases clipped from V and 8 bases from J, the junction kept 12 bases outside the gene matches. The CDR3 loop reads CASSYSFRGGRFDEQFF. CDR3 bases: TGTGCCAGCAGTTACTCGTTCCGGGGGGGCCGATTTGATGAGCAGTTCTTC.

This chain connects TRBV4-1 to TRBJ2-7; D gene uncertain. The CDR3 has 13 residues. With 0 bases removed from V and 3 bases from J, the gap between germline ends came to 6 bases. The germline gives CDR1 MGHRA, CDR2 YSYEKL. The CDR3 DNA follows: TGCGCCAGCAGCCAAGAAGGCGGCTACGAGCAGTACTTC. It encodes CASSQEGGYEQYF.

V usage is TRBV6-5 and J usage is TRBJ2-7; D is unresolved. The V end lost 6 bases, the J end lost 3 bases, and 12 bases lay between the germline ends. This CDR3 is built from 13 residues. Germline V gene lookup returns CDR1 MNHEY and CDR2 SVGAGI. In DNA, the CDR3 is TGTGCCAGCAGCCGGGCAGACTTCTACGAGCAGTACTTC. Residues: CASSRADFYEQYF.

The J gene is TRBJ2-7, the V gene TRBV27; TRBD2 matches 8 bases. Trimming took 2 bases from V and 8 from J; bases not matched to a gene: 11. This CDR3 is 15 amino acids long. CDR1 and CDR2 (germline): MNHEY, SMNVEV (reference sequence). CDR3 sequence reads: CASSLGAGGARKQYF. CDR3 sequence (DNA): TGTGCCAGCAGTTTAGGGGCCGGGGGGGCCCGTAAGCAGTACTTC.

This sequence joins TRBV3-1 (or the pseudogene TRBV3-2) and TRBJ1-1, with D tentatively TRBD1 (5 bases). Germline-derived CDR1 and CDR2 are LGHDT and YNNKEL (reference sequence). The germline V and J ends were trimmed by 4 bases and 8 bases, with 8 bases remaining between them. This CDR3 region has 11 residues. Here the CDR3 DNA reads TGTGCCAGCAGCCGAGCAGGGGAAGCTTTCTTT. Translating gives CASSRAGEAFF.

The chain carries TRBV3-1 (or the pseudogene TRBV3-2) and TRBJ2-5; TRBD2 matches 12 bases. The CDR3 is 20 residues long. V lost 1 base, J lost 5 bases, and 17 bases stayed unmatched. Germline assignment: CDR1 LGHDT and CDR2 YNNKEL (reference sequence). The CDR3 protein is CASSQGRLAGDLRRTETQYF. The DNA for the CDR3 is TGTGCCAGCAGCCAAGGGCGACTAGCGGGGGACCTAAGGAGGACGGAGACCCAGTACTTC.

Remarks on this clone: At one boundary the junction diverges from the germline segment, which might be a read error. The V gene is TRBV12-3 or TRBV12-4, the J gene TRBJ2-4; weak D call: TRBD2 (5 bases). This CDR3 comprises 12 residues. CDR3 sequence (DNA): TGTGCCAGCAGCCAATTGGGGAGCCGTATGGGCTTC. Translating gives CASSQLGSRMGF.

The chain employs TRBV5-1 and TRBJ1-4; D might be TRBD1 (5 bases). The CDR3 has 14 residues. Germline CDR1 and CDR2: SGHRS and YFSETQ. Trimming took off 4 bases at V and 4 bases at J, with 11 bases between the two ends. In nucleotides, the CDR3 is TGCGCCAGCAGCGGCGGGGCGAGTAATGAAAAACTGTTTTTT. As protein: CASSGGASNEKLFF.

This chain links TRBV6-4 with TRBJ1-4, with 12 nucleotides matching TRBD1. The CDR3 has 20 residues. The V and J ends lost 7 bases and 8 bases, in that order; junction bases with no gene match: 23. Germline CDR1 and CDR2: MRHNA and SNTAGT. Here the CDR3 reads CASTPVPRDRGRRVREKLFF. CDR3 nucleotides: TGTGCCAGCACGCCTGTTCCCCGGGACAGGGGGCGCCGGGTGAGGGAAAAACTGTTTTTT.

The CDR3 sequence: CASSEALLETQHF. CDR3 sequence (DNA): TGTGCCAGCAGTGAAGCCCTGTTGGAGACCCAGCATTTT. The V gene is TRBV2, the J gene TRBJ1-5, with unresolved D. In germline, CDR1 is SNHLY, CDR2 FYNNEI. The CDR3 has 13 residues. V dropped 0 bases and J dropped 11 bases, with 11 bases sitting between them.

This chain connects TRBV4-1 to TRBJ2-1; 8 nucleotides agree with TRBD2. Germline V gene data show CDR1 as MGHRA and CDR2 as YSYEKL. Trimming at V came to 4 bases and at J to 4 bases, leaving 6 bases not matched to a gene. This CDR3 spans 15 amino acids. CDR3 in amino acids: CASSLSGGGYNEQFF. CDR3 bases: TGCGCCAGCAGCCTATCCGGGGGGGGATACAATGAGCAGTTCTTC.